Shown below are 2 T cell receptor beta chains from a single sample sequenced in a study of PD-1 blockade in classical Hodgkin lymphoma. Sequencing used immunoSEQ multiplex PCR; TCRdb keeps in-frame clones, though not all of them. The sample carries 96,000 or so clones, 85% to 95% recorded once. Time point defined: cycle 4 day 1 (C4D1), after 6 weeks of nivolumab. The patients all showed relapse after autologous stem cell transplantation, while their brentuximab vedotin exposure varied. Sequences were derived from peripheral blood mononuclear cells (PBMCs), sampled before the fourth cycle of nivolumab. The source is a human donor with classical Hodgkin lymphoma.

The V and J genes are TRBV18 and TRBJ1-5; TRBD1 matches 10 bases. The V gene end was trimmed by 3 bases and the J gene end by 4 bases; junction bases not matched to a gene: 6. The germline V gene has CDR1 KGHSH and CDR2 LQKENI. The length of the CDR3 is 16 residues. The CDR3 bases are TGTGCCAGCTCACCGGTTGGGACAGGGGTAAATCAGCCCCAGCATTTT. Its protein product is CASSPVGTGVNQPQHF.

The chain combines TRBV9 with TRBJ2-4; D is uncertain. V lost 1 base and J lost 0, with 5 bases in between. Germline V gives CDR1 SGDLS, CDR2 YYNGEE. The CDR3 consists of 14 residues. CDR3 amino acids: CASSVTEAKNIQYF. In DNA form, the CDR3 reads TGTGCCAGCAGCGTAACGGAAGCCAAAAACATTCAGTACTTC. Looking up the rest from reference TRBV9 and TRBJ2-4 gives the full variable domain: DSGVTQTPKHLITATGQRVTLRCSPRSGDLSVYWYQQSLDQGLQFLIQYYNGEERAKGNILERFSAQQFPDLHSELNLSSLELGDSALYFCASSVTEAKNIQYFGAGTRLSVL.